The sequence of this T cell receptor (beta chain) was determined in a study of T cell clonotyping in hematopoietic cell transplantation. Across the whole study: Recipients' pretransplant samples followed cytoreduction.

The method was immunoSEQ multiplex PCR; TCRdb's version includes in-frame clones alone and lacks a portion of them. Of some 40,000 clones listed, 85% are singletons. Study-wide findings and caveats: At the given depth, recipient repertoires were over 95% de novo clonotypes. After transplant, recipient diversity fell while pathologically expanded clonotypes grew through day 180.

The CDR3 loop spans 14 amino acids. Trimming cost V 5 bases and J 6 bases, with 17 bases left between them. Germline loops: CDR1 MDHEN, CDR2 SYDVKM. As to this clone: Antigen specificity is unknown.

The time point here: recipient sample about 28 days before transplant, after cytoreduction. Recipients were bled about 28 days pretransplant and at posttransplant days 30, 100, 180. The chain is built from TRBV28 and TRBJ2-7; no reliable D call. The sequencing here drew on peripheral blood mononuclear cells, taken before stem cell transplant. This sequence originates from a man aged 60 to 75 with acute myeloid leukemia. Some clones in this sample may be carry-over from other donors' samples. The CDR3 nucleotides are TGTGCCAGCAGTCCCCGGACCATTTTGGGCGAGCAGTACTTC. Amino acids: CASSPRTILGEQYF.